This TCR beta chain stems from a study of blood T cell repertoires in COVID-19. Study overall: There were acute and convalescent COVID-19 samples, and they came from the United States, Italy and Spain. T cells, B-cell-depleted T cells, or PBMCs provided the cDNA or gDNA that served as material.

V dropped 5 bases and J dropped 6 bases, with 12 bases sitting between them. The CDR3 is made up of 13 amino acids. The germline gives CDR1 SGHTA, CDR2 FQGTGA. Authors' data handling: Estimates of nucleated cell counts were drawn from the amplification of reference gene primers. The table came from immunoSEQ multiplex PCR; TCRdb's copy has only in-frame clones and leaves some out. That table gives V, J and clone size, and the DNA gave D and trimming. The data hold 100,000 or so clones, with just over 90% observed a single time. Sequencing was done on a sample of peripheral blood. This receptor was identified in a man in his 60s with acute or convalescent COVID-19. The chain is built from TRBV7-3 and TRBJ2-3; maybe TRBD2 (6 bases). The chain's CDR3 is CASSPRRGDTQYF. The CDR3 nucleotides read TGTGCCAGCAGCCCAAGACGGGGGGATACGCAGTATTTT.